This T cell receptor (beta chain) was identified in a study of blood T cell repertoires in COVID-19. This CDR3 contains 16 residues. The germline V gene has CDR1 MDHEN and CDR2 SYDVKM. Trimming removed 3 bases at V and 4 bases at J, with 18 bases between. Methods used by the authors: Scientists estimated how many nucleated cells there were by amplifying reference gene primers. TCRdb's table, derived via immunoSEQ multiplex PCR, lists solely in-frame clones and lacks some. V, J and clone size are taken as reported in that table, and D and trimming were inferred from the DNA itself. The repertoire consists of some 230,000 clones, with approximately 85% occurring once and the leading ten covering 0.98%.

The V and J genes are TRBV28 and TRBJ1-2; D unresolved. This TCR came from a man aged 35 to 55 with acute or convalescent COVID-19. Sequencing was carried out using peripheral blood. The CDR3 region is CASSLPRAGLGYGYTF. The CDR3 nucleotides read TGTGCCAGCAGTTTGCCCCGGGCGGGGTTAGGCTATGGCTACACCTTC.